The T cell receptor beta chain described here comes from a study of blood T cells in healthy people across ages. Study at large: Per two T cells, template switching captured roughly one barcoded beta molecule.

The second PCR ran about 6 to 11 cycles with a sample-barcoded 5' primer and J-beta primers. At least 3 million CDR3-containing paired-end reads were obtained per sample. TCRdb itself ran the 5' RACE reads through MiXCR, one entry per CDR3 protein. Seen here are over a million distinct CDR3 sequences, approximately 40% observed once, and the top ten hold 7.9%. Broader study findings: It was the long-lived donors that had more naive CD4+ cells and higher diversity than aged donors.

This clonotype has ten or more counts. Antigen unknown. The junction and the germline gene differ at one end; a read error may be behind it. This CDR3 region has 14 residues. The germline V gene encodes CDR1 MGHRA and CDR2 YSYEKL. The genes are TRBV4-1 and TRBJ2-1, with 8 bases that match TRBD1. The origin of this receptor is a woman aged 18-29 years in good health. Sequences were obtained from blood. This CDR3 is CASSPGQEYNEQFF. Written as DNA, the CDR3 is TGTGCCAGCAGCCCGGGACAGGAATACAATGAGCAGTTCTTC.